A selection of T cell receptor beta chains follows, all from one sample in a study of blood T cell repertoires in COVID-19. Produced via immunoSEQ multiplex PCR; TCRdb's table is partial and in-frame only. The repertoire holds 150,000 to 180,000 clones, with around 84% as singletons. Specimen: peripheral blood. All receptors derive from a man older than 75 with acute or convalescent COVID-19. The CDR3 runs from the conserved cysteine through the conserved F or W. A D gene is named only where the DNA matches it firmly. Clone size is not always given. Where it is, it says once, few, many or a class for expanded clones.

V,D,J,size,DNA,CDR3
TRBV5-1,TRBD1,TRBJ1-1,-,TGCGCCAGCAGCTTGGATGGACAGGGTCGCACTGAAGCTTTCTTT,CASSLDGQGRTEAFF
TRBV6-5,-,TRBJ1-6,-,TGTGCCAGCAGTTACTCGCTGGGGCAGTCACCCCTCCACTTT,CASSYSLGQSPLHF
TRBV5-4,-,TRBJ2-2,-,TGTGCCAGCAGCTTGGGTGGGCCGTCCCCCGGGGAGCTGTTTTTT,CASSLGGPSPGELFF
TRBV5-1,TRBD2,TRBJ2-1,-,TGCGCCAGCAGCCCTGCTAGCGGACTCCCTCGGGAGCAGTTCTTC,CASSPASGLPREQFF
TRBV5-1,-,TRBJ2-2,-,TGCGCCAGCAGCTTGTTCGAGGGAAACACCGGGGAGCTGTTTTTT,CASSLFEGNTGELFF
TRBV4-3,TRBD2,TRBJ2-3,-,TGCGCCAGCAGCCAAGATCTAGCGGGGGGCACAGATACGCAGTATTTT,CASSQDLAGGTDTQYF
TRBV29-1,-,TRBJ1-2,-,TGCAGCGTTGGGCCGGGGAGTGGCTACACCTTC,CSVGPGSGYTF
TRBV7-9,TRBD2,TRBJ2-2,-,TGTGCCAGCAGCCCCTTACCGGGACTAGACAAAACCGGGGAGCTGTTTTTT,CASSPLPGLDKTGELFF
TRBV4-3,-,TRBJ1-5,few,TGCGCCAGCAGTCAAACGGGACATGATCAGCCCCAGCATTTT,CASSQTGHDQPQHF
TRBV24-1,-,TRBJ1-3,few,TGTGCCCCCACAACACCGGGTAATTACACCATATATTTT,CAPTTPGNYTIYF
TRBV21-1,-,TRBJ1-5,-,TGTGCCAGCAAACGGTGGGGGAGGAGAATTCAGCCCCAGCATTTT,CASKRWGRRIQPQHF
TRBV9,-,TRBJ2-5,-,TGTGCCAGCAGCGCAAGGAAAGGGGAGGGGGGAAGACAAGAGACCCAGTACTTC,CASSARKGEGGRQETQYF
TRBV5-5,-,TRBJ2-2,-,TGTGCCAGCAGCTTGTTCGGTGGCAGGGGAAACACCGGGGAGCTGTTTTTT,CASSLFGGRGNTGELFF
TRBV11-2,-,TRBJ2-2,-,TGTGCCAGCAGCTCCCGGACAGACCCCGGGGAGCTGTTTTTT,CASSSRTDPGELFF
TRBV14,-,TRBJ1-1,-,TGTGCCAGCAGCCCAGTTGGGCCCGCTGAAGCTTTCTTT,CASSPVGPAEAFF
TRBV7-9,TRBD1,TRBJ1-3,-,TGTGCCAGCAGCTCCGATGGACAGGGGGCTAGGACTGGAAACACCATATATTTT,CASSSDGQGARTGNTIYF
TRBV11-3,TRBD2,TRBJ2-3,-,TGTGCCAGCAGCTTCAGTCTAGCGGAAACTAGCACAGATACGCAGTATTTT,CASSFSLAETSTDTQYF
TRBV30,-,TRBJ1-5,-,TGTGCCTGGAGTGGGGGCACAAATCAGCCCCAGCATTTT,CAWSGGTNQPQHF
TRBV7-9,TRBD1,TRBJ2-5,few,TGTGCCAGCAGCCACCGGGACAGGGAGGAGACCCAGTACTTC,CASSHRDREETQYF
TRBV19,-,TRBJ1-4,few,TGTGCCAGTAGTATAATAAATGAAAAACTGTTTTTT,CASSIINEKLFF
TRBV5-1,-,TRBJ2-1,-,TGCGCCAGCAACCCAGGGGGGAGCTCCTACAATGAGCAGTTCTTC,CASNPGGSSYNEQFF
TRBV6-2/TRBV6-3,-,TRBJ2-5,-,TGTGCCAGCAGTTTAAGTCTCGGTGGCGTGGCAGGGGAGACCCAGTACTTC,CASSLSLGGVAGETQYF
TRBV7-2,TRBD1,TRBJ1-2,few,TGTGCCAGCAGTACAGGGGGCCCAAACTATGGCTACACCTTC,CASSTGGPNYGYTF
TRBV4-3,TRBD1,TRBJ1-2,-,TGCGCCAGCAGCCAATTCCGGGACAGGGACTATGGCTACACCTTC,CASSQFRDRDYGYTF
TRBV7-2,-,TRBJ1-2,-,TGTGCCAGCAGCTTTTCTCAGGTGGAAGGTGGCTACACCTTC,CASSFSQVEGGYTF
TRBV11-3,TRBD1,TRBJ1-1,-,TGTGCCAGCAGCTTTGGGACAGGGGGGATGAACACTGAAGCTTTCTTT,CASSFGTGGMNTEAFF
TRBV15,TRBD1,TRBJ1-6,once,TGTGCCACCAGCAGTCAGGGGGCGAATTCACCCCTCCACTTT,CATSSQGANSPLHF
TRBV3-1/TRBV3-2,TRBD1,TRBJ1-4,-,TGTGCCAGCAGCCAAGAGACAGGGCCTCGAGAAAAACTGTTTTTT,CASSQETGPREKLFF